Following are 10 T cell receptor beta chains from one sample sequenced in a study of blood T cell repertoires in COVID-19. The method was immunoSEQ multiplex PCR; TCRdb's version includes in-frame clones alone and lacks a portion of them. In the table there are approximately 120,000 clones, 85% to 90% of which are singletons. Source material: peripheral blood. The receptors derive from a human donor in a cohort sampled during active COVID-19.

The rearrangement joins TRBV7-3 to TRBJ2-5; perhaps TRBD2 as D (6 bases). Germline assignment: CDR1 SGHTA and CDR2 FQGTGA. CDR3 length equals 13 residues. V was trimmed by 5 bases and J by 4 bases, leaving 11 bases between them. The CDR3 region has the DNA TGTGCCAGCAGCCGGGACTCCGGAGAGACCCAGTACTTC. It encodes CASSRDSGETQYF.

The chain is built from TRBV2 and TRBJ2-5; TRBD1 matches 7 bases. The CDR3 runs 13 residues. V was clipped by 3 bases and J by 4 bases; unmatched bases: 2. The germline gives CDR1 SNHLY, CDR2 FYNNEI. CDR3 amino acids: CASSDNRGETQYF. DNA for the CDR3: TGTGCCAGCAGTGATAACAGGGGAGAGACCCAGTACTTC.

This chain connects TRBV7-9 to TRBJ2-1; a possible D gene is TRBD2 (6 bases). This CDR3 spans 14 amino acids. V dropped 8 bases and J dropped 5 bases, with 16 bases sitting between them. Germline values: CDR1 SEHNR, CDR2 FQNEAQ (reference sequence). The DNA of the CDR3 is TGTGCCAGCTTTGGGGCGGGACGGGACAATGAGCAGTTCTTC. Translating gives CASFGAGRDNEQFF.

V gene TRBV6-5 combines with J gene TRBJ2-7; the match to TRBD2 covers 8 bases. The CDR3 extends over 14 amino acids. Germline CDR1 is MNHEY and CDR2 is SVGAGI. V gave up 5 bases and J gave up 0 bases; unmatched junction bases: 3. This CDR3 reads CASSPGLVSYEQYF. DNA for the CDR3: TGTGCCAGCAGTCCGGGACTAGTCTCCTACGAGCAGTACTTC.

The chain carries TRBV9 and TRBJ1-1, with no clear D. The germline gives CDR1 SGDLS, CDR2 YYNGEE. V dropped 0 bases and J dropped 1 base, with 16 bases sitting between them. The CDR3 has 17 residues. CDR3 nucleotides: TGTGCCAGCAGCGTAGCCCCGTTTGGCAGGAAGAACACTGAAGCTTTCTTT. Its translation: CASSVAPFGRKNTEAFF. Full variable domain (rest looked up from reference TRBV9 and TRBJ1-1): DSGVTQTPKHLITATGQRVTLRCSPRSGDLSVYWYQQSLDQGLQFLIQYYNGEERAKGNILERFSAQQFPDLHSELNLSSLELGDSALYFCASSVAPFGRKNTEAFFGQGTRLTVV.

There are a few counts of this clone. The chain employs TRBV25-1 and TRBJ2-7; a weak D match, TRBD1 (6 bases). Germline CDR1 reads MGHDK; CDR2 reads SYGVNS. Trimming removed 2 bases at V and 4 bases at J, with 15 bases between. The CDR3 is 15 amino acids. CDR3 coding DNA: TGTGCCAGCAGTGAAAGAGGGGGAAGTTGGTACGAGCAGTACTTC. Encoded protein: CASSERGGSWYEQYF.

CDR3 region: CASSLLRQDGGQPQHF. The CDR3 DNA follows: TGTGCCAGCAGCTTATTGCGCCAGGACGGAGGTCAGCCCCAGCATTTT. V and J are TRBV7-8 and TRBJ1-5; D remains ambiguous. The germline V and J ends were trimmed by 2 bases and 6 bases, with 17 bases remaining between them. CDR1 is SGHVS and CDR2 is FQNEAQ in the germline V gene. This CDR3 contains 16 residues.

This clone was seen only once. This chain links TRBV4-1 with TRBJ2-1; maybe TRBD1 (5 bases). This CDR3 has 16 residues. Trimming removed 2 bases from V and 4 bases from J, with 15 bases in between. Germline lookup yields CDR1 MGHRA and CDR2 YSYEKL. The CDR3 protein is CASSQIGTGLYNEQFF. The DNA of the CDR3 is TGCGCCAGCAGCCAAATAGGCACAGGCCTATACAATGAGCAGTTCTTC.

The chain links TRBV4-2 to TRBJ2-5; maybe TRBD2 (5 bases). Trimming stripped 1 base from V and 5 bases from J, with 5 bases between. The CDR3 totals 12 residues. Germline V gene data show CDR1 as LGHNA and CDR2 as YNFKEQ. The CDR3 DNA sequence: TGTGCCAGCAGCCAAGGCGGGGAGACCCAGTACTTC. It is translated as CASSQGGETQYF.

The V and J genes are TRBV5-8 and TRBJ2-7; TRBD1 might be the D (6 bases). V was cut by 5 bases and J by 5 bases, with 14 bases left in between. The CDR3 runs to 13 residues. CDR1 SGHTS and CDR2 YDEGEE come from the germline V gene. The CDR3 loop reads CASRRENRDEQYF. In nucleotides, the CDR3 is TGTGCCAGCAGGCGCGAAAACAGGGACGAGCAGTACTTC.